The present entry profiles one T cell receptor (beta chain) with its context. Antigen unknown. A second PCR of roughly 6 to 12 cycles used a sample-barcoded 5' primer and a J-beta primer mix. TCRdb itself ran the 5' RACE reads through MiXCR, one entry per CDR3 protein. Of roughly 1,500,000 distinct CDR3 sequences in the sample, around 39% were seen once. The data are from a study of blood T cells in healthy people across ages. Study-wide results and caveats: Leaving the PBMCs unsorted stopped any conclusive comparison of naive versus antigen-experienced cells.

V lost 6 bases, J lost 6 bases, and 24 bases lay in between. Germline V gives CDR1 DFQATT, CDR2 SNEGSKA (reference sequence). The CDR3 loop spans 16 amino acids. The specimen sequenced was blood. The chain uses TRBV20-1 and TRBJ2-1; D is possibly TRBD2 (7 bases). This TCR came from a woman between 18 and 29 years old in good health. CDR3 nucleotide sequence: TGCAGTGCCTCTTTAGTCCGAGGGGGGGCATCCAATGAGCAGTTCTTC. Protein product: CSASLVRGGASNEQFF.